This is a list of T cell receptor beta chains from one sample in a study of PD-L1 blockade in urothelial cancer. Clones were sequenced by immunoSEQ multiplex PCR, and TCRdb holds only the in-frame ones, with some missing. The sample gives around 40,000 clones, roughly 90% of which show up once; about 1.9% is in the top ten. The source material was PBMCs, sampled around atezolizumab (anti-PD-L1) treatment. These receptors came from a man in his 60s with urothelial cancer. Each CDR3 is given with its conserved first and last residue. The D gene is left open where the match is weak. Clone sizes are given selectively: once, few, many, or a class where the clone is expanded.

TRBJ1-1 | TRBV2 | NA | NA | CASSERTVNTEAFF | TGTGCCAGCAGTGAAAGGACAGTGAACACTGAAGCTTTCTTT
TRBJ2-7 | TRBV6-1 | NA | NA | CASAERVNEQYF | TGTGCCTCGGCCGAGCGGGTGAACGAGCAGTACTTC
TRBJ2-7 | TRBV5-1 | TRBD2 | NA | CASSLAGLAGAGAYEQYF | TGCGCCAGCAGCTTGGCGGGACTAGCGGGAGCCGGGGCCTACGAGCAGTACTTC
TRBJ1-2 | TRBV4-2 | TRBD1 | NA | CASSPGTGGYGYTF | TGTGCCAGCAGCCCCGGAACAGGGGGCTATGGCTACACCTTC
TRBJ2-1 | TRBV7-7 | NA | NA | CASSLSGEIYNEQFF | TGTGCTAGCAGCTTATCGGGAGAGATCTACAATGAGCAGTTCTTC
TRBJ2-2 | TRBV27 | NA | NA | CASRQDTGELFF | TGTGCCAGCAGACAGGACACCGGGGAGCTGTTTTTT
TRBJ1-5 | TRBV5-5 | NA | NA | CASSLDPMGGRPQHF | TGTGCCAGCAGCTTGGACCCTATGGGTGGGCGGCCCCAGCATTTT
TRBJ2-7 | TRBV28 | TRBD2 | NA | CASSSTSGTHYEQYF | TGTGCCAGCAGTTCGACTAGCGGGACCCACTACGAGCAGTACTTC
TRBJ2-7 | TRBV19 | NA | few | CASAEGTWTYEQYF | TGTGCCAGTGCCGAGGGGACATGGACCTACGAGCAGTACTTC
TRBJ1-1 | TRBV11-2 | NA | few | CASSFVSGTDTEAFF | TGTGCCAGCAGCTTTGTGTCGGGAACAGACACTGAAGCTTTCTTT
TRBJ1-4 | TRBV28 | NA | NA | CASSRYQETNEKLFF | TGTGCCAGCAGCCGATATCAGGAAACTAATGAAAAACTGTTTTTT
TRBJ2-1 | TRBV11-2 | NA | few | CASSRAGQSYNEQFF | TGTGCCAGCAGCCGGGCGGGACAGTCCTACAATGAGCAGTTCTTC
TRBJ1-5 | TRBV2 | NA | once | CASSRGHQRTGLNQPQHF | TGTGCCAGCAGTAGGGGACACCAAAGAACAGGGTTGAATCAGCCCCAGCATTTT
TRBJ1-6 | TRBV7-3 | NA | few | CASSLNPNSPLHF | TGTGCCAGCAGCTTAAATCCGAATTCACCCCTCCACTTT
TRBJ2-6 | TRBV5-1 | TRBD2 | NA | CASSLGGLAQTGANVLTF | TGCGCCAGCAGCTTGGGGGGACTAGCGCAAACTGGGGCCAACGTCCTGACTTTC
TRBJ2-4 | TRBV5-6 | NA | NA | CASSDGLAKNIQYF | TGTGCCAGCAGCGACGGACTAGCCAAAAACATTCAGTACTTC
TRBJ2-2 | TRBV28 | TRBD2 | NA | CAVAGVAGGNTGELFF | TGTGCCGTAGCAGGGGTAGCGGGAGGAAACACCGGGGAGCTGTTTTTT
TRBJ2-1 | TRBV4-1 | NA | NA | CASSLWTLSSYNEQFF | TGCGCCAGCAGCCTTTGGACTTTGAGCTCCTACAATGAGCAGTTCTTC
TRBJ1-2 | TRBV5-1 | TRBD1 | NA | CASSPGQEGSGYTF | TGCGCCAGCAGCCCAGGACAGGAGGGTTCTGGCTACACCTTC
TRBJ2-3 | TRBV5-1 | NA | once | CASSLDSPPDTQYF | TGCGCCAGCAGCTTGGACTCGCCCCCAGATACGCAGTATTTT
TRBJ2-7 | TRBV11-2 | TRBD2 | NA | CASSLAGGSAAYEQYF | TGTGCCAGCAGCTTAGCCGGGGGGAGTGCGGCTTACGAGCAGTACTTC
TRBJ2-5 | TRBV19 | NA | NA | CASSIRTPQETQYF | TGTGCCAGTAGTATCAGGACACCCCAAGAGACCCAGTACTTC
TRBJ2-5 | TRBV9 | NA | NA | CASSLRGGAETQYF | TGTGCCAGCAGCTTAAGGGGGGGGGCAGAGACCCAGTACTTC
TRBJ1-5 | TRBV6-6 | NA | NA | CASRGGAGNQPQHF | TGTGCCAGCAGGGGGGGGGCAGGGAATCAGCCCCAGCATTTT
TRBJ2-1 | TRBV9 | NA | NA | CASSVGGGEYNEQFF | TGTGCCAGCAGCGTAGGAGGTGGAGAATACAATGAGCAGTTCTTC
TRBJ2-3 | TRBV7-3 | NA | NA | CASGKSRTDTQYF | TGTGCCAGCGGTAAGAGCAGGACAGATACGCAGTATTTT
TRBJ2-7 | TRBV5-1 | TRBD1 | few | CASSQLTTGGGEQYF | TGCGCCAGCAGCCAGTTGACCACAGGGGGCGGCGAGCAGTACTTC
TRBJ2-2 | TRBV5-1 | NA | NA | CASSHDSPSTGELFF | TGCGCCAGCAGCCACGACAGCCCCTCCACCGGGGAGCTGTTTTTT
TRBJ1-2 | TRBV5-5 | NA | NA | CASSPRAANGYTF | TGTGCCAGCAGCCCGAGGGCAGCCAATGGCTACACCTTC
TRBJ2-3 | TRBV19 | NA | NA | CASSISPRGTDTQYF | TGTGCCAGTAGTATTAGTCCCCGAGGCACAGATACGCAGTATTTT
TRBJ1-2 | TRBV10-3 | TRBD1 | NA | CAIMDRGRRYTF | TGTGCCATCATGGACAGGGGCCGCCGATACACCTTC
TRBJ2-5 | TRBV16 | NA | NA | CASSPRRASETQYF | TGTGCCAGCAGCCCCCGCAGGGCGTCAGAGACCCAGTACTTC
TRBJ2-3 | TRBV5-1 | TRBD1 | NA | CASSFGTANTDTQYF | TGCGCCAGCAGCTTCGGGACAGCTAACACAGATACGCAGTATTTT
TRBJ1-1 | TRBV28 | NA | NA | CASSLIYTFGENEAFF | TGTGCCAGCAGTTTAATTTATACATTCGGGGAGAATGAAGCTTTCTTT
TRBJ1-5 | TRBV2 | NA | NA | CASSLTGIQPQHF | TGTGCCAGCAGCCTAACAGGGATTCAGCCCCAGCATTTT
TRBJ2-7 | TRBV18 | NA | NA | CASSPHGGGSYEQYF | TGTGCCAGCTCACCACACGGAGGAGGCTCCTACGAGCAGTACTTC
TRBJ2-3 | TRBV19 | NA | NA | CASSIQRSTDTQYF | TGTGCCAGTAGTATCCAGCGGAGCACAGATACGCAGTATTTT
TRBJ1-1 | TRBV29-1 | NA | NA | CSVDPGLRGGTEAFF | TGCAGCGTTGACCCCGGACTCCGGGGGGGCACTGAAGCTTTCTTT
TRBJ2-1 | TRBV11-2 | NA | NA | CASSLGGRREQFF | TGTGCCAGCAGCTTAGGTGGGCGCCGGGAGCAGTTCTTC
TRBJ1-1 | TRBV5-1 | NA | NA | CASSHGTKSAEAFF | TGCGCCAGCAGCCACGGGACAAAGTCCGCTGAAGCTTTCTTT
TRBJ2-1 | TRBV7-7 | NA | NA | CASSLAHGEHSYNEQFF | TGTGCCAGCAGCTTAGCGCACGGGGAACACTCCTACAATGAGCAGTTCTTC
TRBJ2-5 | TRBV5-1 | TRBD2 | NA | CASSFLTLAGAETQYF | TGCGCCAGCAGCTTTCTTACTCTAGCGGGAGCGGAGACCCAGTACTTC
TRBJ2-6 | TRBV5-1 | NA | NA | CASSQDNAGANVLTF | TGCGCCAGCAGTCAAGACAATGCTGGGGCCAACGTCCTGACTTTC
TRBJ2-1 | TRBV27 | TRBD2 | NA | CASSSTSQNEQFF | TGTGCCAGCAGTTCGACTAGCCAGAATGAGCAGTTCTTC